This T cell receptor (beta chain) was observed in a study of tumor-infiltrating lymphocytes in primary liver carcinoma. Germline DNA was also extracted, while the blood RNA originated from unsorted whole blood. This clonotype was recorded only once. The junction differs from germline at one of its ends, possibly a read error. Priming with a constant-region primer yielded TCR beta cDNA from about 480 ng total RNA. Each TCR beta library was derived from three nested multiplex PCR rounds that employed slightly modified ARM-PCR. The opening two PCR rounds, around 11 cycles each, paired TRBV1-TRBV30 forward primers with a C-beta reverse primer. TCRdb fed the multiplex PCR reads into MiXCR, producing one record per CDR3 protein. The sample consists of 310,000 or so distinct CDR3 sequences, 65% of them appearing once. This CDR3 is built from 15 residues. CDR1 SGHAT and CDR2 FQDESV come from the germline V gene (reference sequence).

This chain joins TRBV11-1 and TRBJ1-6; D not certain. The source is a middle-aged man with primary liver carcinoma and hepatitis B virus infection. Sequenced input: peripheral blood. This CDR3 reads CASSLGGSYNSPLNF. Here the CDR3 DNA reads TGTGCCAGCAGCCTAGGAGGTTCCTATAATTCACCCCTCAACTTT.